These T cell receptor beta chains were read from a single sample in a study of blood T cell repertoires in COVID-19. Clones were read by immunoSEQ multiplex PCR, and TCRdb kept only the in-frame ones, dropping some. The sample lists roughly 280,000 clones, approximately 89% occurring once. Sequencing was done on a sample of PBMCs or T cells enriched from blood (not recorded which). These receptors originate from an older woman who had recovered from COVID-19. Each CDR3 is given with its conserved first and last residue. A D gene is named only where the DNA matches it firmly. Some rows have no size entry. The others give once, few or many, or a class for an expanded clone.

j_call v_call clone_size d_call cdr3_nt cdr3_aa
TRBJ1-1 TRBV6-5 - - TGTGCCAGCAGTTACTCCGGGGGAGTGAACACTGAAGCTTTCTTT CASSYSGGVNTEAFF
TRBJ1-5 TRBV5-5 once TRBD1 TGTGCCAGCAGCCGCATTGAGGGGGCCGGTGGCAATCAGCCCCAGCATTTT CASSRIEGAGGNQPQHF
TRBJ2-7 TRBV28 - - TGTGCCAGCACCCTCCAGGGTAGCTCCTACGAGCAGTACTTC CASTLQGSSYEQYF
TRBJ1-1 TRBV7-2 - - TGTGCCAGCAGCTTAGAATCGCGGACTGAAGCTTTCTTT CASSLESRTEAFF
TRBJ1-1 TRBV19 - - TGTGCCAGTAGTATTCTACCTACTCCCAGGGTGGACACTGAAGCTTTCTTT CASSILPTPRVDTEAFF
TRBJ1-1 TRBV24-1 - - TGTGCCACCAGTGCGGGTTACACTGAAGCTTTCTTT CATSAGYTEAFF
TRBJ1-1 TRBV27 - - TGTGCCAGCAGTTACCGCCGGGGCACTGAAGCTTTCTTT CASSYRRGTEAFF
TRBJ2-1 TRBV3-1/TRBV3-2 - - TGTGCCAGCAGCCAAGAAAGGACTTCTAATGAGCAGTTCTTC CASSQERTSNEQFF
TRBJ2-3 TRBV9 - - TGTGCCAGCGGCTCGCCCCCGGGAGTGGGGGATACGCAGTATTTT CASGSPPGVGDTQYF
TRBJ1-4 TRBV2 - - TGTGCCAGCGGGGGAGGGGTCGCCCTTAATGAAAAACTGTTTTTT CASGGGVALNEKLFF
TRBJ1-1 TRBV27 - - TGTGCCAGCAGTCCCGCGGGAAACACTGAAGCTTTCTTT CASSPAGNTEAFF
TRBJ2-1 TRBV18 - TRBD2 TGTGCCAGCTCACCAGGACTAGCGAGTTACAATGAGCAGTTCTTC CASSPGLASYNEQFF
TRBJ1-5 TRBV30 - - TGTGCCTGGCAGACGGGACAACCGAATCAGCCCCAGCATTTT CAWQTGQPNQPQHF
TRBJ2-3 TRBV10-2 - TRBD2 TGCGCCAGCAGCCCCGGACTAGCGGGAACAGATACGCAGTATTTT CASSPGLAGTDTQYF
TRBJ2-3 TRBV3-1/TRBV3-2 - TRBD1 TGTGCCAGCAGCCAAGAGGGCAGGGGGCGGCAGGCAGATACGCAGTATTTT CASSQEGRGRQADTQYF
TRBJ2-5 TRBV9 - TRBD2 TGTGCCAGACAGCTAGCGGAGGGGGAGACCCAGTACTTC CARQLAEGETQYF
TRBJ2-4 TRBV5-8 - - TGTGCCAGCAGCTCTAACCCGCCCGTTGCCAAAAACATTCAGTACTTC CASSSNPPVAKNIQYF
TRBJ2-5 TRBV6-5 - - TGTGCCAGCAGAACAGGGTGGGAGACCCAGTACTTC CASRTGWETQYF
TRBJ1-3 TRBV29-1 few - TGCAGCGTTGACGCGGGGGGAAACACCATATATTTT CSVDAGGNTIYF
TRBJ1-6 TRBV6-5 - - TGTGCCAGCAGACCCGAGTATAATTCACCCCTCCACTTT CASRPEYNSPLHF
TRBJ1-1 TRBV6-4 - - TGTGCCAGCAGCGCCACAGATCTGAACACTGAAGCTTTCTTT CASSATDLNTEAFF
TRBJ2-2 TRBV5-1 - - TGCGCCAGCAGCTTGGTCGGGTTTACCGGGGAGCTGTTTTTT CASSLVGFTGELFF
TRBJ1-6 TRBV5-6 - - TGTGCCAGCAGCTTGGAGGGGAACGCCTATAATTCACCCCTCCACTTT CASSLEGNAYNSPLHF
TRBJ2-5 TRBV11-3 - - TGTGCCAGCAGCTCTCAAGAGACCCAGTACTTC CASSSQETQYF
TRBJ2-4 TRBV28 - - TGTGCCAGCAGCCTACAGGGTCCTGGGGGCATTCAGTACTTC CASSLQGPGGIQYF
TRBJ1-6 TRBV12-3/TRBV12-4 - - TGTGCCAGCAGTTTAGGGCATTCACCCCTCCACTTT CASSLGHSPLHF
TRBJ2-5 TRBV11-2 - - TGTGCCAGCAGCTTAGATAGCGGCCAGACCCAGTACTTC CASSLDSGQTQYF
TRBJ1-1 TRBV6-5 - - TGTGCCAGCACCAAACAGGGGAACACTGAAGCTTTCTTT CASTKQGNTEAFF
TRBJ1-2 TRBV6-1 - - TGTGCCAGCAGTGAGACGGCACGAGCGAATGGCTACACCTTC CASSETARANGYTF
TRBJ1-2 TRBV7-9 - TRBD1 TGTGCCAGCAGCCCGGGGACAGGGTCCTATGGCTACACCTTC CASSPGTGSYGYTF
TRBJ1-2 TRBV28 - - TGTGCCAGCAGTTTAGGGCAATTAGCTAACTATGGCTACACCTTC CASSLGQLANYGYTF
TRBJ1-1 TRBV28 - - TGTGCCTTAGGACGGGGTGAAGCTTTCTTT CALGRGEAFF
TRBJ1-6 TRBV5-1 once - TGCGCCAGCAGCTTGGAGGCTCCGAGCGCCTATAATTCACCCCTCCACTTT CASSLEAPSAYNSPLHF
TRBJ2-5 TRBV29-1 once TRBD2 TGCAGCGCGGGGCGGGGGCAAGAGACCCAGTACTTC CSAGRGQETQYF
TRBJ2-7 TRBV6-5 - - TGTGCCAGCATAGCGGTTACCTCCTACGAGCAGTACTTC CASIAVTSYEQYF
TRBJ2-5 TRBV30 - - TGTGCCTGGAGTCCCATGTTGGAGACCCAGTACTTC CAWSPMLETQYF
TRBJ2-2 TRBV13 - TRBD2 TGTGCCAGCAACTCCCCAGGACGACTAGCGGACGGGGAGCTGTTTTTT CASNSPGRLADGELFF
TRBJ2-1 TRBV28 - TRBD1 TGTGCCAGCAGTTCCTGGGGACAGAGAAACAATGAGCAGTTCTTC CASSSWGQRNNEQFF
TRBJ1-2 TRBV5-1 - - TGCGCCAGCAGCTTGACGGCGGGCCCTCTTTTGTACACCTTC CASSLTAGPLLYTF
TRBJ1-1 TRBV29-1 - - TGCAGCGGACGCAGGGGTTCGAACACTGAAGCTTTCTTT CSGRRGSNTEAFF
TRBJ2-1 TRBV5-1 - TRBD2 TGCGCCAGCAGCTTGGGTGGCGGGAGGGTCTATGAGCAGTTCTTC CASSLGGGRVYEQFF
TRBJ2-7 TRBV2 - TRBD2 TGTGCCAGCAGCCAGGGACTAGCGGAGGCCTACGAGCAGTACTTC CASSQGLAEAYEQYF